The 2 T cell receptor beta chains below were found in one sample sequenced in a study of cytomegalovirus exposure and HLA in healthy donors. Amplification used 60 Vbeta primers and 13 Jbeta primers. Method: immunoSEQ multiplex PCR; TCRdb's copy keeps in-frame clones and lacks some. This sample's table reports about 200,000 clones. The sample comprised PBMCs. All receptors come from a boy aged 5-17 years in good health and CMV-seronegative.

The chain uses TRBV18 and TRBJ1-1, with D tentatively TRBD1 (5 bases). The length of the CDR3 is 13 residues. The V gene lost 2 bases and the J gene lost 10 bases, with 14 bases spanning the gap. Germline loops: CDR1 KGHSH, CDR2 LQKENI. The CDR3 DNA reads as TGTGCCAGCTCACCAACCGAAAGGGGTAGAGCTTTCTTT. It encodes CASSPTERGRAFF. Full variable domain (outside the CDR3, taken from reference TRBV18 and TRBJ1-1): NAGVMQNPRHLVRRRGQEARLRCSPMKGHSHVYWYRQLPEEGLKFMVYLQKENIIDESGMPKERFSAEFPKEGPSILRIQQVVRGDSAAYFCASSPTERGRAFFGQGTRLTVV.

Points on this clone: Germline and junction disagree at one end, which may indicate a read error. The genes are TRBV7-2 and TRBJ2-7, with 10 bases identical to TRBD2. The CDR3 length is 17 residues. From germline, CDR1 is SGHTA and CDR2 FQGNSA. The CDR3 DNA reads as TGTGCCAGCAGCATAGCGGGAGGCGGGGGAAGCTCCTACGAGCAGTACTTC. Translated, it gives CASSIAGGGGSSYEQYF.